These T cell receptor beta chains were read from a single sample in a study of siplizumab effects on memory and regulatory T cells. The table came from immunoSEQ multiplex PCR; TCRdb's copy has only in-frame clones and leaves some out. The table includes 85,000 to 95,000 clones, 94% detected once. The sequenced material came from non-Treg CD4+ T cells sorted from blood. These receptors came from a human donor in good health. Each CDR3 is given with its conserved first and last residue. The order of the fields is V gene, CDR3 protein.

V: TRBV7-2; CDR3: CASMPLSGGGETQYF
V: TRBV9; CDR3: CASSAPTLGVGTGELFF
V: TRBV28; CDR3: CASSPQGNEQYF
V: TRBV5-6; CDR3: CASSLGGAGAGETQYF
V: TRBV5-4; CDR3: CASSLELATGELFF
V: TRBV19; CDR3: CASSIRGASTEAFF
V: TRBV7-2; CDR3: CASSLMGGASGPQHF
V: TRBV2; CDR3: CASKFAGGGYEQYF
V: TRBV5-4; CDR3: CASSLRSSEETQYF
V: TRBV10-3; CDR3: CAISTSGGLYEQYF
V: TRBV19; CDR3: CASRTGRQGANQPQHF
V: TRBV19; CDR3: CASSGRVTDTQYF
V: TRBV5-4; CDR3: CASSLELAGGAYEQYF
V: TRBV11-2; CDR3: CASSLDDRFTDTQYF
V: TRBV19; CDR3: CASSDTGGHEKLFF
V: TRBV5-4; CDR3: CASSLGLSGYF
V: TRBV5-4; CDR3: CASSSVDPPYGYTF
V: TRBV10-3; CDR3: CAIKGLEVEQYF
V: TRBV7-2; CDR3: CASSFVAGEQFF
V: TRBV20-1; CDR3: CSARVGETQYF
V: TRBV19; CDR3: CASSIGGGEQYF
V: TRBV4-1; CDR3: CASSQDTGELFF
V: TRBV25-1; CDR3: CASSDARGLAILNEQFF
V: TRBV4-2; CDR3: CASSQVGQGAREQYF
V: TRBV10-3; CDR3: CAISDGTGETQYF
V: TRBV7-6; CDR3: CASSLITSGGQETQYF
V: TRBV30; CDR3: CAWSGGLTSEQYF
V: TRBV10-3; CDR3: CAISDRLAGAYEQFF
V: TRBV29-1; CDR3: CSVHGGTEAFF
V: TRBV2; CDR3: CASSERASGSTDTQYF
V: TRBV7-9; CDR3: CASSLENSPLHF
V: TRBV9; CDR3: CASSVRQDLYNSPLHF
V: TRBV7-9; CDR3: CASSFQGAYTEAFF
V: TRBV7-3; CDR3: CASSSGTSQVTQYF
V: TRBV19; CDR3: CASSFALTGTAAYEQYF
V: TRBV9; CDR3: CASSVEGRSSNNEQFF
V: TRBV7-3; CDR3: CASSPTLGGGTDTQYF
V: TRBV7-7; CDR3: CASSYLVADRGSYEQYF
V: TRBV14; CDR3: CASSRGGTAFF
V: TRBV10-2; CDR3: CASSLGQGGSTEAFF
V: TRBV6-6; CDR3: CASNRDTENQPQHF